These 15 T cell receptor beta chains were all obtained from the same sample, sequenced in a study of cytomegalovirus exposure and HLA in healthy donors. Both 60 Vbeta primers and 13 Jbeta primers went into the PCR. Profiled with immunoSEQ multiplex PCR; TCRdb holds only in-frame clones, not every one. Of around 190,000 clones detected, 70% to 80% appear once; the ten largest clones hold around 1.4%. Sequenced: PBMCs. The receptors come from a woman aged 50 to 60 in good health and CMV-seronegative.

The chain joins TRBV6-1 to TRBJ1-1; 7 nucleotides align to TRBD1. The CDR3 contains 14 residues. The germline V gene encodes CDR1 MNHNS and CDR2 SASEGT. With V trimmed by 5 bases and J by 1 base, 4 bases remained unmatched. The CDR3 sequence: CASSPGTANTEAFF. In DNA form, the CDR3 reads TGTGCCAGCAGTCCCGGGACAGCGAACACTGAAGCTTTCTTT.

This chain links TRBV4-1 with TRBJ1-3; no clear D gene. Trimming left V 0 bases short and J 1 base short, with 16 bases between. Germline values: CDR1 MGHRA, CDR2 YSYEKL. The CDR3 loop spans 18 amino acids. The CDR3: CASSQELIGGLSGNTIYF. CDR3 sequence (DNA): TGCGCCAGCAGCCAAGAGTTGATTGGAGGGTTATCTGGAAACACCATATATTTT.

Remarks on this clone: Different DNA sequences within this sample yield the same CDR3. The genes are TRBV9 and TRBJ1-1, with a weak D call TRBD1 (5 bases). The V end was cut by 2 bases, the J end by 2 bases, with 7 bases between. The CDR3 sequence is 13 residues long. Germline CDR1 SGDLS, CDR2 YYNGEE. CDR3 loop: CASSVGPNTEAFF. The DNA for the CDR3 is TGTGCCAGCAGCGTGGGGCCAAACACTGAAGCTTTCTTT.

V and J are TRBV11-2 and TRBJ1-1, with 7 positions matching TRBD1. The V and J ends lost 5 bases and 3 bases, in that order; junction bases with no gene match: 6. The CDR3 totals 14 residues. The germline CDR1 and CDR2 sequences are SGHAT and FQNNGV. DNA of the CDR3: TGTGCCAGCAGCCGAAGACAGGGTGACACTGAAGCTTTCTTT. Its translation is CASSRRQGDTEAFF.

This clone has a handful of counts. CDR3 protein: CASRTVTGNTEAFF. In DNA, the CDR3 is TGTGCCAGCAGGACAGTAACCGGGAACACTGAAGCTTTCTTT. This chain joins TRBV6-1 and TRBJ1-1; D may be TRBD1 (5 bases). Deletions cut 6 bases from V and 1 base from J, with 12 bases between. The germline CDR1 and CDR2 sequences are MNHNS and SASEGT. This CDR3 comprises 14 residues.

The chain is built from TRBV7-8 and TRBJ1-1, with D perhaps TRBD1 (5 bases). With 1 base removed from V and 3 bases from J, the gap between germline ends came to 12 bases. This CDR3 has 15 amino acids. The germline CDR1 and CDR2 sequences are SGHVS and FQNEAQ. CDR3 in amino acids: CASSLGGGRDTEAFF. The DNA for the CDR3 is TGTGCCAGCAGCTTAGGAGGTGGCAGGGACACTGAAGCTTTCTTT.

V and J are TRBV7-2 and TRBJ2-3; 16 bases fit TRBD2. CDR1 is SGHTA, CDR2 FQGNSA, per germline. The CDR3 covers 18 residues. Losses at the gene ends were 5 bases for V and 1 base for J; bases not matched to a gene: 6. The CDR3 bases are TGTGCCAGCAGCGGACCGGGACTAGCGGGGGGGCGCACAGATACGCAGTATTTT. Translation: CASSGPGLAGGRTDTQYF.

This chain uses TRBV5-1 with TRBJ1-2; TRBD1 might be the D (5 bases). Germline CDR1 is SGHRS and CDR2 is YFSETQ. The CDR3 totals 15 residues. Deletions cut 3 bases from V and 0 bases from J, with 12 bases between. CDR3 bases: TGCGCCAGCAGCTCCCGGGGGGGAACTAACTATGGCTACACCTTC. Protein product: CASSSRGGTNYGYTF.

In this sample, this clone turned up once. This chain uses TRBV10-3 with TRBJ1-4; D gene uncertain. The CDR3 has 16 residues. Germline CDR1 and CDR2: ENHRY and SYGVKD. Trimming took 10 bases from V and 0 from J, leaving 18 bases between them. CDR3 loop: CASSPGVGATNEKLFF. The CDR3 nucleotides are TGTGCCAGCTCACCCGGGGTTGGTGCAACTAATGAAAAACTGTTTTTT.

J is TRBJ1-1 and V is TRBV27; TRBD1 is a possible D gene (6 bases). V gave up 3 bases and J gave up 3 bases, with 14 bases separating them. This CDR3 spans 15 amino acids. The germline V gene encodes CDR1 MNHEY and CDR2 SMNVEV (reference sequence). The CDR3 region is CASSFYGGRDTEAFF. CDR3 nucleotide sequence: TGTGCCAGCAGTTTTTACGGGGGGCGGGACACTGAAGCTTTCTTT.

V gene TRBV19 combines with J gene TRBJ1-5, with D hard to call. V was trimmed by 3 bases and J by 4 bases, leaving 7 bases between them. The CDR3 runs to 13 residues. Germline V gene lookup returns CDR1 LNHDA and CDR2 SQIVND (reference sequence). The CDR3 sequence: CASSIDGNQPQHF. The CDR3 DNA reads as TGTGCCAGTAGTATCGACGGGAATCAGCCCCAGCATTTT.

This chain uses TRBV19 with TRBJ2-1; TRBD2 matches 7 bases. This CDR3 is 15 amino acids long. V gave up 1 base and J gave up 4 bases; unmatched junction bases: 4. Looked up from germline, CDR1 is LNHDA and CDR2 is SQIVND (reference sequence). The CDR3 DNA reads TGTGCCAGTAGTATAGGGCTAGCGGCGTACAATGAGCAGTTCTTC. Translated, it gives CASSIGLAAYNEQFF.

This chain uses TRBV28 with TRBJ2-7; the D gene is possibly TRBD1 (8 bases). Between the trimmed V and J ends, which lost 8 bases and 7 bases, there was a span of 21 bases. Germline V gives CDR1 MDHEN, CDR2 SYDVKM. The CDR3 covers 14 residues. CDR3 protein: CASSTGGRAQEQYF. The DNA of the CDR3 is TGTGCCAGCTCTACAGGGGGGAGGGCTCAGGAGCAGTACTTC.

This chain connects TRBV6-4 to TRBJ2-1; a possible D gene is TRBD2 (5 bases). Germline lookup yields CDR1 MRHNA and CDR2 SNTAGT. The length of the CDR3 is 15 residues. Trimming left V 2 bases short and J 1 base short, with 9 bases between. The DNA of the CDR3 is TGTGCCAGCAGTGACGGTGGGAGTTCCTACAATGAGCAGTTCTTC. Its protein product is CASSDGGSSYNEQFF.

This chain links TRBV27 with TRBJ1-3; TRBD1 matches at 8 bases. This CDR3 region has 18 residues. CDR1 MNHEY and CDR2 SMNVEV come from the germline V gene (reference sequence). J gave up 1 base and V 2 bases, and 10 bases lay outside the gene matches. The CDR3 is CASSLRGQGRFSGNTIYF. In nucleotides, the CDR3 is TGTGCCAGCAGTTTACGTGGACAGGGAAGATTTTCTGGAAACACCATATATTTT.